This TCR beta chain was retrieved from a study of tumor and adjacent non-tumor tissue in lung cancer. Study context: There were approximately twelve adenocarcinoma, 2 squamous cell carcinoma and 1 small cell lung cancer cases.

Germline trimming cut 4 bases from V and 12 bases from J; bases unmatched to any gene: 15. CDR1 and CDR2 (germline): SGHNT, YENEEA. The CDR3 has 18 amino acids. RNA was extracted from bulk tissue without any cell sorting. Donors were chemotherapy-naive, newly diagnosed lung cancer surgical patients in China, August–November 2014. The library came from three nested PCR rounds adapted from ARM-PCR protocols. One entry per CDR3 protein, called by TCRdb with MiXCR from the multiplex PCR reads. The sample lists 200,000 to 250,000 distinct CDR3 sequences; 60% to 85% were seen once. General study points: Significantly higher TCR diversity was found in tumor than normal lung. Higher tumor TCR diversity was associated with shorter survival.

To note about this clonotype: Its cognate antigen is unknown.

The chain employs TRBV11-3 and TRBJ2-6; TRBD2 agrees at 13 bases. Sample: lung tumor tissue. The TCR originated in a man aged 55-75 years with non-small cell lung cancer. The CDR3 sequence: CASSSGLAGFSGTSVLTF. The CDR3 region has the DNA TGTGCCAGCAGCTCGGGACTAGCGGGATTCTCTGGGACCAGCGTCCTGACTTTC.